These T cell receptor beta chains were read from a single sample in a study of CD8+ T cells in alopecia areata. The table came from immunoSEQ multiplex PCR; TCRdb's copy has only in-frame clones and leaves some out. The table includes approximately 210,000 clones, less than 70% detected once. This material consisted of CD4+ T cells sorted from blood, taken around week 50, from a patient treated with tofacitinib. The receptors originated from a human donor with alopecia areata. Each CDR3 is given with its conserved first and last residue. A D gene is named only where the DNA matches it firmly. Expanded clones are given a class, and other clones once, few, many or no size at all.

size | J | D | V | DNA | CDR3
NA | TRBJ1-6 | NA | TRBV7-3 | TGTGCCAGCAGCTTAAAAGGGAACGGGAATTCACCCCTCCACTTT | CASSLKGNGNSPLHF
NA | TRBJ1-2 | NA | TRBV29-1 | TGCAGCGTTAAGACTAACTATGGCTACACCTTC | CSVKTNYGYTF
once | TRBJ1-1 | NA | TRBV2 | TGTGCCAGCAGGGGGGAACAGGGAATGAACACTGAAGCTTTCTTT | CASRGEQGMNTEAFF
NA | TRBJ1-2 | TRBD1 | TRBV11-2 | TGTGCCAGCAGCCAACCCACAGGGGTCGAACCCTATGGCTACACCTTC | CASSQPTGVEPYGYTF
few | TRBJ1-1 | NA | TRBV20-1 | TGCAGTGCTCTCGGACAGCATGAAGCTTTCTTT | CSALGQHEAFF
NA | TRBJ1-2 | TRBD1 | TRBV4-3 | TGCGCCAGCAGCCAATCCGGGACAGGGAACTATGGCTACACCTTC | CASSQSGTGNYGYTF
few | TRBJ2-5 | NA | TRBV5-1 | TGCGCCAGCCAAACGGGGGGGACAGGGCAAGAGGAGACCCAGTACTTC | CASQTGGTGQEETQYF
few | TRBJ2-5 | TRBD2 | TRBV29-1 | TGCAGCGTTGGATTTACTAGCGGGGGGATTGCGACCCAGTACTTC | CSVGFTSGGIATQYF
many | TRBJ2-3 | NA | TRBV5-1 | TGCGCCAGCAGCCCTAGCCTCACTAGCTCCACGTTAGTCCCAGATACGCAGTATTTT | CASSPSLTSSTLVPDTQYF
NA | TRBJ1-2 | TRBD1 | TRBV29-1 | TGCAGCGCCCGGCGGGACAGGAACTATGGCTACACCTTC | CSARRDRNYGYTF
many | TRBJ2-1 | NA | TRBV7-8 | TGTGCCAGCAGCCTGGGGCTATACAATGAGCAGTTCTTC | CASSLGLYNEQFF
many | TRBJ2-5 | NA | TRBV28 | TGTGCCAGCAGCGGGGCACGTCAAGAGACCCAGTACTTC | CASSGARQETQYF
NA | TRBJ2-7 | TRBD2 | TRBV6-5 | TGTGCCAGTGGTGGGGGGGATCCCTACGAGCAGTACTTC | CASGGGDPYEQYF
few | TRBJ1-1 | TRBD1 | TRBV29-1 | TGCAGCGTTGAGCTCCGGGACAGGGCTGAAGCTTTCTTT | CSVELRDRAEAFF
few | TRBJ2-1 | NA | TRBV30 | TGTGCCTGGAGTGCCGACAATGAGCAGTTCTTC | CAWSADNEQFF
NA | TRBJ2-2 | NA | TRBV2 | TGTGCCAGCAGTGAAAGGGTTAACACCGGGGAGCTGTTTTTT | CASSERVNTGELFF
NA | TRBJ1-5 | NA | TRBV30 | TGTGCCTGGAGTGTAAAGTCGAATTCTCAGCCCCAGCATTTT | CAWSVKSNSQPQHF
few | TRBJ1-4 | NA | TRBV14 | TGTGCCAGCAGCCCTAGGGTTGCGACTAATGAAAAACTGTTTTTT | CASSPRVATNEKLFF
few | TRBJ2-3 | NA | TRBV30 | TGTGCCTGGGAGGCGGATACGCAGTATTTT | CAWEADTQYF
NA | TRBJ2-7 | NA | TRBV5-1 | TGCGCCAGCAGCTTGGGGCAGGGGACCAACGAGCAGTACTTC | CASSLGQGTNEQYF
NA | TRBJ2-3 | NA | TRBV7-2 | TGTGCCAGCAGCTTAGGCGGGGTGAGCACAGATACGCAGTATTTT | CASSLGGVSTDTQYF
once | TRBJ2-7 | NA | TRBV29-1 | TGCAGCGTTGAAGATACAGGAGCTCAAGGTCCCGAGCAGTACTTC | CSVEDTGAQGPEQYF
few | TRBJ2-7 | NA | TRBV15 | TGTGCCACCAGCCCGAGACAGTTCTCCTACGAGCAGTACTTC | CATSPRQFSYEQYF
NA | TRBJ1-5 | NA | TRBV6-1 | TGTGCCAGCAATAGCAATCAGCCCCAGCATTTT | CASNSNQPQHF
NA | TRBJ2-2 | NA | TRBV11-2 | TGTGCCAGCAGCCTGGACACCGGGGAGCTGTTTTTT | CASSLDTGELFF
NA | TRBJ2-6 | NA | TRBV30 | TGTGCCTGGAGTCCCCAGGGTCCTGGGGCCAACGTCCTGACTTTC | CAWSPQGPGANVLTF
NA | TRBJ2-5 | NA | TRBV27 | TGTGCCAGCAGTTTGATCGAGACCCAGTACTTC | CASSLIETQYF
NA | TRBJ2-3 | NA | TRBV7-2 | TGTGCCAGCAGCTTAGCTTTGGGCACAGATACGCAGTATTTT | CASSLALGTDTQYF
NA | TRBJ1-6 | TRBD1 | TRBV9 | TGTGCCAGCAGCCCTCGACAGGGGGTAGAATCACCCCTCCACTTT | CASSPRQGVESPLHF
NA | TRBJ1-5 | NA | TRBV4-3 | TGCGCCAGCAGCCACGCAGTTTATCAGCCCCAGCATTTT | CASSHAVYQPQHF
NA | TRBJ2-3 | TRBD2 | TRBV27 | TGTGCCAGCAGTGGCGGGGGGCTTAGCACAGATACGCAGTATTTT | CASSGGGLSTDTQYF
few | TRBJ2-1 | TRBD2 | TRBV4-3 | TGCGCCAGCAGCCTCTCTAGCGGGGGGGCCGTTGAGCAGTTCTTC | CASSLSSGGAVEQFF